These 31 T cell receptor beta chains came from one sample sequenced in a study of T cells in localized non-small cell lung cancer. The repertoire was sequenced with immunoSEQ multiplex PCR; TCRdb's copy has only in-frame clones and lacks some. The table has some 71,000 clones, roughly 86% seen once. Sequenced here: peripheral blood, sampled before any cancer treatment. The receptors were sampled from a female donor over 55 with stage I lung adenocarcinoma.

This sequence joins TRBV27 and TRBJ2-2; D is possibly TRBD1 (6 bases). With 6 bases removed from V and 6 bases from J, the gap between germline ends came to 8 bases. CDR3 size: 12 residues. The V gene's germline CDR1 is MNHEY and CDR2 SMNVEV (reference sequence). CDR3 DNA sequence: TGTGCCAGCAGCTCAGGGGCCGGGGAGCTGTTTTTT. Encoded protein: CASSSGAGELFF.

The chain employs TRBV7-2 and TRBJ2-1; D is uncertain. The CDR3 is made up of 19 amino acids. Germline lookup yields CDR1 SGHTA and CDR2 FQGNSA. Deletions cut 5 bases from V and 3 bases from J, with 26 bases between. CDR3 bases: TGTGCCAGCAGCCCCCGTCCCGTGACCCGGAAGTCGGGCTACAATGAGCAGTTCTTC. This gives the protein CASSPRPVTRKSGYNEQFF.

V usage is TRBV7-9 and J usage is TRBJ1-1; 7 positions match TRBD1. Germline CDR1 is SEHNR and CDR2 is FQNEAQ (reference sequence). The CDR3 spans 16 residues. V trimming: 2 bases; J trimming: 5 bases; junction bases outside the gene matches: 11. The CDR3 loop reads CASSLNPEGAGTEAFF. CDR3 nucleotides: TGTGCCAGCAGCTTAAATCCGGAGGGGGCTGGTACTGAAGCTTTCTTT.

The chain joins TRBV6-5 to TRBJ2-3; tentative D call: TRBD2 (6 bases). V lost 4 bases, J lost 7 bases, and 18 bases lay in between. CDR1 MNHEY and CDR2 SVGAGI come from the germline V gene. The CDR3 length is 15 residues. The CDR3 here is CASSSPHGSTYTQYF. CDR3 nucleotides: TGTGCCAGCAGTTCCCCCCACGGGAGTACATATACGCAGTATTTT.

DNA for the CDR3: TGTGCCAGCAGTGCCACGGGTTACGAGCAGTACTTC. Amino acids: CASSATGYEQYF. The rearrangement links TRBV25-1 to TRBJ2-7; D is uncertain. Germline V lookup: CDR1 MGHDK, CDR2 SYGVNS. The CDR3 runs 12 residues. V lost 4 bases, J lost 4 bases, and 8 bases lay in between.

This chain links TRBV19 with TRBJ2-1; 12 bases match TRBD2. This CDR3 has 18 residues. V was clipped by 1 base and J by 5 bases; unmatched bases: 9. The germline V gene encodes CDR1 LNHDA and CDR2 SQIVND (reference sequence). The CDR3: CASSIGGRLAGGDNEQFF. In DNA form, the CDR3 reads TGTGCCAGTAGTATAGGGGGAAGGCTAGCGGGAGGGGACAATGAGCAGTTCTTC.

The chain couples TRBV13 to TRBJ2-3, with TRBD2 matching over 7 bases. V was clipped by 5 bases and J by 2 bases; unmatched bases: 10. Germline CDR1 is PRHDT and CDR2 is FYEKMQ (reference sequence). This CDR3 contains 16 residues. DNA for the CDR3: TGTGCCAGCAGCCCAAACGGGGGGACGGTCACAGATACGCAGTATTTT. Translated: CASSPNGGTVTDTQYF.

The V gene is TRBV6-5, the J gene TRBJ2-1; D not certain. V gave up 0 bases and J gave up 3 bases, with 9 bases separating them. The CDR3 is 15 amino acids. CDR1 is MNHEY, CDR2 SVGAGI, per germline. CDR3 region: CASSYSSLGYNEQFF. CDR3 nucleotide sequence: TGTGCCAGCAGTTACTCCAGTTTAGGCTACAATGAGCAGTTCTTC.

The chain has TRBV2 and TRBJ2-7, with 8 positions matching TRBD2. Germline V gene data show CDR1 as SNHLY and CDR2 as FYNNEI. V trimming: 6 bases; J trimming: 4 bases; junction bases outside the gene matches: 8. CDR3 length: 14 residues. The CDR3, as DNA: TGTGCCAGCAGGAAAGCGGGAGAAGTATACGAGCAGTACTTC. Amino acid sequence: CASRKAGEVYEQYF.

J is TRBJ2-1 and V is TRBV25-1, with 11 bases that match TRBD2. V dropped 4 bases and J dropped 4; count of bases not matched to a gene: 3. Per the germline V gene, CDR1 is MGHDK and CDR2 is SYGVNS. This CDR3 comprises 15 residues. CDR3 sequence reads: CASSAGTSGYNEQFF. In nucleotides, the CDR3 is TGTGCCAGCAGTGCCGGGACTAGCGGTTACAATGAGCAGTTCTTC.

V is TRBV11-1 and J is TRBJ1-1; D may be TRBD1 (5 bases). The CDR3 spans 14 residues. V was cut by 5 bases and J by 0 bases, with 10 bases left in between. CDR1 and CDR2 (germline): SGHAT, FQDESV (reference sequence). CDR3 DNA sequence: TGTGCCAGCAGCGCGACAGACCTGAACACTGAAGCTTTCTTT. Translated: CASSATDLNTEAFF.

The chain combines TRBV19 with TRBJ2-7; 8 bases align to TRBD1. V lost 0 bases and J lost 6; bases outside the gene matches: 10. This CDR3 has 16 amino acids. Germline lookup yields CDR1 LNHDA and CDR2 SQIVND (reference sequence). CDR3: CASSIDAGGEVGEQYF. The CDR3, as DNA: TGTGCCAGTAGTATAGACGCAGGGGGCGAGGTAGGCGAGCAGTACTTC.

J is TRBJ2-7 and V is TRBV6-6; 11 nucleotides align to TRBD2. Unmatched junction bases numbered 0, after V lost 0 bases and J lost 2 bases. Germline assignment: CDR1 MNHNY and CDR2 SVGAGI (reference sequence). The CDR3 totals 15 residues. The CDR3 sequence is CASSYSTSGAYEQYF. Here the CDR3 DNA reads TGTGCCAGCAGTTACTCGACTAGCGGGGCCTACGAGCAGTACTTC.

In this sample, this clone turned up a few times. The genes are TRBV9 and TRBJ2-7, with no clear D. This CDR3 is built from 13 residues. From germline, CDR1 is SGDLS and CDR2 YYNGEE. Deletions cut 3 bases from V and 4 bases from J, with 11 bases between. CDR3 bases: TGTGCCAGCAGCGCCTCCCACGGGTACGAGCAGTACTTC. Translated, it gives CASSASHGYEQYF.

J is TRBJ1-2 and V is TRBV25-1, with D possibly matching TRBD1 (5 bases). V was shortened by 6 bases and J by 7 bases, with 21 bases between the two germline ends. CDR3 length: 15 amino acids. In germline, CDR1 is MGHDK, CDR2 SYGVNS. This CDR3 reads CASSGGGGRSGGYTF. CDR3 DNA: TGTGCCAGCAGCGGGGGGGGTGGCCGCTCGGGTGGCTACACCTTC.

J is TRBJ2-1 and V is TRBV7-3; D uncertain. The V gene lost 1 base and the J gene lost 4 bases, with 20 bases spanning the gap. This CDR3 region has 18 residues. Germline CDR1 reads SGHTA; CDR2 reads FQGTGA. The CDR3: CASSLISHGPGRYNEQFF. The CDR3 DNA sequence: TGTGCCAGCAGCTTAATATCCCACGGTCCCGGGCGGTACAATGAGCAGTTCTTC.

The V and J genes are TRBV6-5 and TRBJ1-1, with D hard to call. CDR3 length: 13 amino acids. The V and J ends lost 7 bases and 5 bases respectively, with 14 bases between them. CDR1 MNHEY and CDR2 SVGAGI come from the germline V gene. The DNA for the CDR3 is TGTGCCAGCATTCCCCCGGGCGGGACTGAAGCTTTCTTT. Translating gives CASIPPGGTEAFF.

Only one count was recorded for this clone. The chain is built from TRBV9 and TRBJ2-2; 11 bases line up with TRBD2. Germline-derived CDR1 and CDR2 are SGDLS and YYNGEE. The CDR3 is made up of 19 amino acids. J lost 5 bases, V lost 0 bases, and 12 bases had no gene match. The CDR3 nucleotides read TGTGCCAGCAGCGTAGCATTGGTAGCGGGAGGGCCAAGGACCGGGGAGCTGTTTTTT. It is translated as CASSVALVAGGPRTGELFF.

The gene calls are TRBV9 and TRBJ2-5; 11 bases match TRBD2. Germline V gene lookup returns CDR1 SGDLS and CDR2 YYNGEE. V trimming: 4 bases; J trimming: 6 bases; junction bases outside the gene matches: 5. There are 14 residues in the CDR3. This CDR3 reads CASSPLAGGQTQYF. The DNA of the CDR3 is TGTGCCAGCAGCCCTCTAGCGGGGGGCCAGACCCAGTACTTC.

The chain joins TRBV2 to TRBJ1-2; D gene unclear. The germline V gene encodes CDR1 SNHLY and CDR2 FYNNEI. Trimming stripped 10 bases from V and 2 bases from J, with 14 bases between. This CDR3 has 13 residues. CDR3 nucleotides: TGTGCCACCGTCCCGGGAATAAACTATGGCTACACCTTC. Translating it yields CATVPGINYGYTF.

The genes are TRBV5-1 and TRBJ2-1; 8 bases are a match to TRBD2. This CDR3 contains 16 residues. V lost 4 bases, J lost 7 bases, and 13 bases stayed unmatched. From germline, CDR1 is SGHRS and CDR2 YFSETQ. The CDR3 here is CASSRTGLAGSNEQFF. The CDR3, as DNA: TGCGCCAGCAGCCGTACAGGGCTAGCGGGTTCAAATGAGCAGTTCTTC.

V is TRBV5-1 and J is TRBJ1-2; possibly TRBD1 for D (5 bases). CDR1 and CDR2 from the germline V gene are SGHRS and YFSETQ. V lost 4 bases and J 1 base, leaving 14 bases between the germline ends. The CDR3 has 15 residues. The CDR3 DNA is TGCGCCAGCAGCACCCCCGACAGATTTAACTATGGCTACACCTTC. This encodes CASSTPDRFNYGYTF.

V is TRBV7-2 and J is TRBJ1-1; no firm D call. The CDR3 has 13 amino acids. From germline, CDR1 is SGHTA and CDR2 FQGNSA. Trimming left V 5 bases short and J 5 bases short, with 12 bases between. CDR3 sequence reads: CASSPRSRTEAFF. As DNA, the CDR3 is TGTGCCAGCAGCCCCAGGTCTAGGACTGAAGCTTTCTTT.

This chain connects TRBV27 to TRBJ1-1; no reliable D call. Germline CDR1 MNHEY, CDR2 SMNVEV (reference sequence). The CDR3 runs to 15 residues. Trimming removed 2 bases from V and 1 base from J, with 11 bases in between. This CDR3 is CASSLGRRKNTEAFF. CDR3 bases: TGTGCCAGCAGTTTAGGACGGAGAAAGAACACTGAAGCTTTCTTT.

V usage is TRBV7-9 and J usage is TRBJ1-1; D is unresolved. The germline V gene encodes CDR1 SEHNR and CDR2 FQNEAQ (reference sequence). The CDR3 spans 12 residues. Trimming took 5 bases from V and 10 from J, leaving 14 bases between them. CDR3 amino acids: CASSPNGRVAFF. The DNA for the CDR3 is TGTGCCAGCAGCCCAAACGGGCGGGTAGCTTTCTTT.

V gene TRBV27 combines with J gene TRBJ2-6, with unresolved D. Germline V gives CDR1 MNHEY, CDR2 SMNVEV (reference sequence). This CDR3 has 17 residues. Trimming pared 6 bases from V and 2 bases from J, leaving 17 bases between. The DNA for the CDR3 is TGTGCCAGCAGACCTGGGGTTTGGGGTACTGGGGCCAACGTCCTGACTTTC. Amino acid sequence: CASRPGVWGTGANVLTF.

This sequence joins TRBV9 and TRBJ1-4, with D possibly TRBD1 on 5 matching bases. This CDR3 spans 20 amino acids. Germline values: CDR1 SGDLS, CDR2 YYNGEE. Trimming took 8 bases from V and 0 from J, leaving 29 bases between them. The CDR3 region has the DNA TGTGCCAGTCCTCCGACCGGGACCTCATACTTCCCTGCAACTAATGAAAAACTGTTTTTT. Protein: CASPPTGTSYFPATNEKLFF.

V usage is TRBV6-1 and J usage is TRBJ1-3; D gene uncertain. From germline, CDR1 is MNHNS and CDR2 SASEGT. Trimming took 1 base from V and 0 from J, leaving 10 bases between them. This CDR3 contains 16 residues. CDR3 sequence reads: CASSEEGSFSGNTIYF. The CDR3 DNA sequence: TGTGCCAGCAGTGAAGAGGGCAGTTTCTCTGGAAACACCATATATTTT.

The chain recombines TRBV9 with TRBJ2-2; 7 bases align to TRBD1. CDR1 and CDR2 (germline): SGDLS, YYNGEE. This CDR3 is 16 amino acids long. Trimming cost V 0 bases and J 5 bases; bases outside gene matches: 7. The CDR3 DNA sequence: TGTGCCAGCAGCGTAGTCGCTACAGGGGTAACCGGGGAGCTGTTTTTT. It encodes CASSVVATGVTGELFF.

This chain connects TRBV18 to TRBJ1-1; D is possibly TRBD1 (5 bases). Germline V gene lookup returns CDR1 KGHSH and CDR2 LQKENI. The CDR3 has 16 residues. The germline V and J ends were trimmed by 0 bases and 3 bases, with 14 bases remaining between them. The CDR3 loop reads CASSPPGPQRDTEAFF. CDR3 nucleotides: TGTGCCAGCTCACCACCGGGGCCCCAGAGGGACACTGAAGCTTTCTTT.

Concerning this clone itself: Other DNA sequences from this sample encode an identical CDR3 as well. The chain carries TRBV6-1 and TRBJ2-7; D possibly corresponds to TRBD2 (5 bases). V lost 8 bases to trimming and J lost 4 bases, with 9 bases between them. Germline V gives CDR1 MNHNS, CDR2 SASEGT. The CDR3 loop spans 11 amino acids. The CDR3 DNA reads TGTGCCAGCTCGGGGTATTACGAGCAGTACTTC. This translates into CASSGYYEQYF.